One and the same sample provided the 9 T cell receptor beta chains below, sequenced in a study of shared clonotypes between healthy human individuals. The repertoire was sequenced with immunoSEQ multiplex PCR; TCRdb's copy has only in-frame clones and lacks some. The repertoire includes about 1 million clones, around 74% of them detected once, and 1.4% to 1.5% sits in the top ten. Material: memory CD4+ T cells sorted from blood. Stated subset: CD45RA-negative fraction. The source is a man between 18 and 29 years old in good health.

J is TRBJ2-3 and V is TRBV11-3; 8 bases are shared with TRBD1. Germline values: CDR1 SGHNT, CDR2 YENEEA. The CDR3 contains 14 residues. The trim removed 5 bases at V and 1 base at J, leaving 2 bases unmatched. The DNA of the CDR3 is TGTGCCAGCAGCGGACAGGGAGGCACAGATACGCAGTATTTT. Protein sequence: CASSGQGGTDTQYF.

This clone was counted a few times. This sequence joins TRBV7-9 and TRBJ2-2; the D gene is possibly TRBD1 (5 bases). The germline V and J ends were trimmed by 3 bases and 1 base, with 18 bases remaining between them. CDR3 size: 18 residues. Germline lookup yields CDR1 SEHNR and CDR2 FQNEAQ (reference sequence). The chain's CDR3 is CASSLAPSGAVNTGELFF. CDR3 in DNA: TGTGCCAGCAGCTTGGCCCCGAGTGGGGCAGTGAACACCGGGGAGCTGTTTTTT.

This clone was counted a few times. CDR3 region: CASSGEGKSSYEQYF. In nucleotides, the CDR3 is TGTGCCAGCAGTGGGGAGGGCAAGAGCTCCTACGAGCAGTACTTC. J is TRBJ2-7 and V is TRBV28, with 7 bases identical to TRBD2. The V gene end was trimmed by 5 bases and the J gene end by 0 bases; junction bases not matched to a gene: 7. This CDR3 spans 15 amino acids. The germline CDR1 and CDR2 sequences are MDHEN and SYDVKM.

The rearrangement joins TRBV5-4 to TRBJ2-3, with 7 bases lining up with TRBD1. The CDR3 has 15 amino acids. J gave up 3 bases and V 5 bases, and 9 bases lay outside the gene matches. CDR1 and CDR2 from the germline V gene are SGHNT and YYREEE (reference sequence). CDR3 in amino acids: CASRERTGVTDTQYF. CDR3 nucleotides: TGTGCCAGCAGAGAAAGGACAGGAGTAACAGATACGCAGTATTTT.

This clone was seen just once. At the DNA level, this CDR3 is encoded by other sequences in the same sample as well. J is TRBJ1-2 and V is TRBV7-9; TRBD1 might be the D (5 bases). This CDR3 has 13 residues. V was pared by 4 bases and J by 2 bases, with 8 bases between. The germline V gene has CDR1 SEHNR and CDR2 FQNEAQ (reference sequence). CDR3 amino acids: CASSSTENYGYTF. The CDR3 bases are TGTGCCAGCAGCTCGACAGAGAACTATGGCTACACCTTC.

The rearrangement joins TRBV6-1 to TRBJ1-6; no reliable D call. Deletions cut 1 base from V and 10 bases from J, with 11 bases between. The CDR3 totals 14 residues. Per the germline V gene, CDR1 is MNHNS and CDR2 is SASEGT. The CDR3 loop reads CASSEDRAISPLHF. As DNA, the CDR3 is TGTGCCAGCAGTGAAGACAGAGCGATATCACCCCTCCACTTT.

The chain's CDR3 is CASSPYREGYGYTF. For the CDR3, the DNA is TGTGCCAGCTCCCCGTACAGGGAGGGCTATGGCTACACCTTC. The V call is TRBV6-5, the J call TRBJ1-2; D possibly corresponds to TRBD1 (6 bases). With 8 bases removed from V and 4 bases from J, the gap between germline ends came to 17 bases. The CDR3 consists of 14 residues. Germline lookup yields CDR1 MNHEY and CDR2 SVGAGI.

The chain joins TRBV4-2 to TRBJ2-5; 9 bases fit TRBD2. The CDR3 spans 18 residues. CDR1 is LGHNA, CDR2 YNFKEQ, per germline. Trimming cost V 0 bases and J 4 bases; bases outside gene matches: 12. As DNA, the CDR3 is TGTGCCAGCAGCCAAGACCCCGGGGGGCGGGAGGGAAGAGAGACCCAGTACTTC. Translated, it gives CASSQDPGGREGRETQYF.

This chain joins TRBV10-2 and TRBJ2-1; no definite D call. This CDR3 has 13 amino acids. Trimming shortened V by 7 bases and J by 5 bases, and 12 bases separated the two germline ends. Per germline, CDR1 WSHSY and CDR2 SAAADI. The CDR3: CASNPRTDNEQFF. Written as DNA, the CDR3 is TGCGCCAGCAACCCACGGACCGACAATGAGCAGTTCTTC.